This TCR beta chain was captured in a study of blood T cell repertoires in COVID-19. Study at large: Sites across the United States, Italy and Spain contributed samples from acute and convalescent COVID-19. PBMCs, B-cell-depleted T cells, or T cells were the source of the cDNA or gDNA that made up the material.

Per the authors' pipeline: Counts of nucleated cells, estimated from reference gene primer amplification, were obtained. TCRdb's copy holds only in-frame clones and misses some; the assay was immunoSEQ multiplex PCR. That table furnishes V, J and clone size, whereas the DNA furnished D and trimming. Among fewer than 130,000 clones listed, 70% to 80% were seen once. The receptor was derived from a woman aged 60-75 years with acute or convalescent COVID-19. The sample taken for sequencing was peripheral blood.

In DNA, the CDR3 is TGTGCCAGCAACCCAGGGGCCGGATGGGGGGGGCAGGAGACCCAGTACTTC. Translated, it gives CASNPGAGWGGQETQYF. This chain uses TRBV28 with TRBJ2-5; possibly TRBD2 for D (7 bases). The CDR3 length is 17 residues. V lost 7 bases, J lost 5 bases, and 26 bases lay in between. CDR1 is MDHEN, CDR2 SYDVKM, per germline.